The clone carrying this TCR beta chain showed up just a few times. The data derive from a study of blood T cell repertoires in COVID-19. Study-level information: The analysed material was cDNA or gDNA that came from T cells, B-cell-depleted T cells, or PBMCs.

The CDR3 runs 15 residues. In germline, CDR1 is SGHTA, CDR2 FQGNSA. V shed 6 bases and J shed 3 bases, with 16 bases lying between them. Only in-frame clones appear in the TCRdb table, and some are missing; sequencing was by immunoSEQ multiplex PCR. This table has 220,000 or so clones, roughly 85% appearing once. Input material: peripheral blood. The sequence derives from a man aged 50-60 years who had recovered from COVID-19. The V and J genes are TRBV7-2 and TRBJ2-3, with TRBD2 as a possible D gene (5 bases). DNA of the CDR3: TGTGCCAGCAGACCCCAAAGCACGGGAACAGATACGCAGTATTTT. Residues: CASRPQSTGTDTQYF.